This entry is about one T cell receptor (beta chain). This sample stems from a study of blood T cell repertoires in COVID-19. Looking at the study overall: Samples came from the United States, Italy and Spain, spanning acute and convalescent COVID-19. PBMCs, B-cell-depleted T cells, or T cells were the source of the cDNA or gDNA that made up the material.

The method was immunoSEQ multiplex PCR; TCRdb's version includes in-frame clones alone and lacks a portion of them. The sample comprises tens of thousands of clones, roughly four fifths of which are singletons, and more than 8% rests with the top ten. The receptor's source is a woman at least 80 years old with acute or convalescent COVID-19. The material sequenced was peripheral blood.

DNA for the CDR3: TGCGCCAGCAGCAACGGGACAGGGGGTACCTACGAGCAGTACTTC. Residues: CASSNGTGGTYEQYF. J is TRBJ2-7 and V is TRBV5-1; 11 bases map to TRBD1. Germline trimming cut 4 bases from V and 2 bases from J; bases unmatched to any gene: 5. The CDR3 totals 15 residues. Germline-derived CDR1 and CDR2 are SGHRS and YFSETQ.